This TCR beta chain was retrieved from a study of cytomegalovirus exposure and HLA in healthy donors. This CDR3 spans 15 amino acids. The V segment lost 3 bases and the J segment 4 bases; nucleotides outside the gene matches: 6. CDR1 and CDR2 from the germline V gene are SGDLS and YYNGEE. Regarding the study as a whole: Clonal expansion, a later analysis showed, was greater in HLA-associated TCR beta chains than in equally common others. CMV serostatus stood as the only immune exposure information on hand.

The PCR employed 60 Vbeta primers together with 13 Jbeta primers. Here immunoSEQ multiplex PCR was the method, and the copy in TCRdb shows in-frame clones only, minus some. The data show 150,000 to 200,000 clones, more than 85% seen once. As for this clone: Its target is unknown.

This chain uses TRBV9 with TRBJ2-1, with TRBD1 matching over 8 bases. This sequence originates from a woman between 18 and 30 years old in good health and CMV-seronegative. The sample consisted of PBMCs. This chain's CDR3 is CASSATGTGYNEQFF. CDR3 in DNA: TGTGCCAGCAGCGCGACCGGGACAGGTTACAATGAGCAGTTCTTC.